This section outlines one TCR beta chain sequence together with its context. cDNA reverse transcribed from extracted RNA served as the sequencing template. The protocol was immunoSEQ multiplex PCR, while the TCRdb copy is restricted to in-frame clones and leaves out a portion. The sample has more than 200,000 clones, about 68% seen once; the top ten hold approximately 1.2%. This sample stems from a study of CD8+ T cells in alopecia areata. This CDR3 has 12 amino acids. The V end lost 4 bases, the J end lost 8 bases, and 12 bases lay between the germline ends. Germline lookup yields CDR1 SGHRS and CDR2 YFSETQ.

The chain has TRBV5-1 and TRBJ1-2; D unclear. The sequences come from CD4+ T cells sorted from blood, collected at week 0. The clonotype comes from a human donor with alopecia areata. DNA of the CDR3: TGCGCCAGCAGCGTGAACCTGGAGGGCTACACCTTC. It codes for CASSVNLEGYTF.